One sample yielded the 21 T cell receptor beta chains listed below, sequenced in a study of CD8 T cells in ankylosing spondylitis. MiXCR, run by TCRdb on the 5' RACE reads, gives a single entry per CDR3 protein. The sample includes about 150,000 distinct CDR3 sequences, around 43% of them seen just once. Sequenced: synovial fluid, either unsorted or a sorted T cell fraction (not recorded which). The receptors stem from a male donor with ankylosing spondylitis.

The sample holds a few counts of this clonotype. This chain connects TRBV25-1 to TRBJ1-2, with D possibly matching TRBD1 (5 bases). CDR1 and CDR2 from the germline V gene are MGHDK and SYGVNS. The V end lost 5 bases, the J end lost 8 bases, and 12 bases lay between the germline ends. There are 12 residues in the CDR3. As DNA, the CDR3 is TGTGCCAGCAGTAAAGGGGTGGGCGGCTACACCTTC. Its translation: CASSKGVGGYTF.

In DNA form, the CDR3 reads TGCGCCAGCAGCCAAGACAGGGGGATTGGGCCCCAGCATTTT. Translated: CASSQDRGIGPQHF. This chain joins TRBV4-1 and TRBJ1-5; TRBD1 matches 7 bases. The CDR3 consists of 14 residues. Germline trimming cut 0 bases from V and 9 bases from J; bases unmatched to any gene: 5. CDR1 is MGHRA and CDR2 is YSYEKL in the germline V gene.

This clonotype has ten or more counts. V is TRBV11-2 and J is TRBJ2-7, with D perhaps matching TRBD2 (6 bases). The CDR3 is 16 residues long. Germline V gene lookup returns CDR1 SGHAT and CDR2 FQNNGV. Deletions cut 4 bases from V and 0 bases from J, with 16 bases between. CDR3 nucleotides: TGTGCCAGCAGCTATGAGGCGGGGCAGTACTCCTACGAGCAGTACTTC. Its protein is CASSYEAGQYSYEQYF.

The chain links TRBV13 to TRBJ2-3; possible D gene TRBD2, 6 bases. V shed 1 base and J shed 2 bases, with 10 bases lying between them. The CDR3 is made up of 15 amino acids. Germline CDR1 is PRHDT and CDR2 is FYEKMQ (reference sequence). The CDR3 loop reads CASSLAGVFTDTQYF. The CDR3 coding sequence is TGTGCCAGCAGCTTAGCGGGGGTCTTCACAGATACGCAGTATTTT.

The chain is built from TRBV12-3 or TRBV12-4 and TRBJ2-7; D gene unclear. V lost 3 bases to trimming and J lost 1 base, with 13 bases between them. The CDR3 is 15 residues long. The CDR3 DNA sequence: TGTGCCAGCAGTTTTCGGTGGGCCCGGTCCTACGAGCAGTACTTC. It yields the protein CASSFRWARSYEQYF.

This chain joins TRBV18 and TRBJ1-2; D is uncertain. CDR3 length: 15 amino acids. The ends were cut back, 8 bases at V and 0 bases at J, with 16 bases in the middle. CDR1 and CDR2 from the germline V gene are KGHSH and LQKENI. CDR3 in amino acids: CASRPCLLANYGYTF. CDR3 DNA sequence: TGTGCCAGCCGACCCTGTCTGTTAGCTAACTATGGCTACACCTTC.

The table lists this clonotype with a few counts. This chain connects TRBV4-1 to TRBJ1-5, with unresolved D. The V end was cut by 4 bases, the J end by 9 bases, with 13 bases between. The CDR3 length is 13 residues. The germline CDR1 and CDR2 sequences are MGHRA and YSYEKL. CDR3 coding DNA: TGCGCCAGCAGCCGTGTAGTTTTTTTGCCCCAGCATTTT. Its protein is CASSRVVFLPQHF.

Sample share makes this clonotype medium-sized. This chain joins TRBV12-3 or TRBV12-4 and TRBJ2-7; 7 positions agree with TRBD1. Losses at the gene ends were 5 bases for V and 2 bases for J; bases not matched to a gene: 12. CDR3 length: 16 residues. The CDR3: CASSGARDSLTYEQYF. CDR3 nucleotide sequence: TGTGCCAGCAGTGGCGCCCGGGACAGCTTGACCTACGAGCAGTACTTC.

This rearrangement joins TRBV18 to TRBJ2-7; D gene ambiguous. The CDR3 length is 13 residues. Trimming removed 4 bases from V and 2 bases from J, with 9 bases in between. In germline, CDR1 is KGHSH, CDR2 LQKENI. DNA of the CDR3: TGTGCCAGCTCACACCTTAGAGCCTACGAGCAGTACTTC. Translation: CASSHLRAYEQYF.

The rearrangement joins TRBV7-6 to TRBJ1-1; 9 bases fit TRBD1. The CDR3 is made up of 16 amino acids. Germline CDR1 reads SGHVS; CDR2 reads FNYEAQ. V shed 4 bases, J shed 4 bases, and the junction held 10 bases outside the gene matches. In nucleotides, the CDR3 is TGTGCCAGCAGCTCGGGACAGGGAGTTATGGGCACTGAAGCTTTCTTT. Protein: CASSSGQGVMGTEAFF.

J is TRBJ1-4 and V is TRBV4-1, with D tentatively TRBD1 (6 bases). The CDR3 runs 16 residues. CDR1 and CDR2 (germline): MGHRA, YSYEKL. V was cut by 2 bases and J by 4 bases, with 14 bases left in between. CDR3 region: CASSQPVDSYNEKLFF. In DNA, the CDR3 is TGCGCCAGCAGCCAACCGGTGGACAGTTATAATGAAAAACTGTTTTTT.

The chain employs TRBV18 and TRBJ2-5; D possibly corresponds to TRBD2 (6 bases). CDR1 is KGHSH and CDR2 is LQKENI in the germline V gene. The CDR3 is made up of 13 amino acids. Deletions cut 3 bases from V and 5 bases from J, with 10 bases between. CDR3 in DNA: TGTGCCAGCTCACCTACTAGCCGGGAGACCCAGTACTTC. It codes for CASSPTSRETQYF.

The CDR3 region is CASSPGTDPSGYTF. The CDR3 DNA reads TGTGCCAGCAGCCCCGGGACAGACCCATCGGGCTACACCTTC. The chain combines TRBV7-3 with TRBJ1-2; 7 nucleotides match TRBD1. Germline assignment: CDR1 SGHTA and CDR2 FQGTGA. This CDR3 is built from 14 residues. V shed 5 bases and J 8 bases; nucleotides not matched to a gene: 11.

Judged by abundance, this clonotype is medium-sized. The CDR3 here is CASSRLCEQYF. The CDR3 coding sequence is TGTGCCAGCAGCCGACTTTGCGAGCAGTACTTC. The V call is TRBV3-2, the J call TRBJ2-7. TRBV3-2 is given as a pseudogene. The CDR3 length is 11 residues.

V is TRBV20-1 and J is TRBJ1-5; D not resolved. Per the germline V gene, CDR1 is DFQATT and CDR2 is SNEGSKA (reference sequence). CDR3 length equals 16 residues. V was clipped by 0 bases and J by 3 bases, with 15 bases between them. The CDR3 spells CSARDPGGLLNQPQHF. The CDR3 nucleotides are TGCAGTGCTAGAGATCCGGGAGGGCTCCTCAATCAGCCCCAGCATTTT.

This clonotype was recorded a few times. The chain couples TRBV7-9 to TRBJ2-7; D tentatively fits TRBD1 or TRBD2 (5 bases each). Trimming left V 3 bases short and J 4 bases short, with 7 bases between. Per germline, CDR1 SEHNR and CDR2 FQNEAQ (reference sequence). This CDR3 spans 12 amino acids. The CDR3 coding sequence is TGTGCCAGCAGCTTTTGGGGGTACGAGCAGTACTTC. It encodes CASSFWGYEQYF.

The rearrangement links TRBV5-1 to TRBJ1-2; 8 positions match TRBD1. With V trimmed by 4 bases and J by 3 bases, 5 bases remained unmatched. Germline CDR1 SGHRS, CDR2 YFSETQ. This CDR3 spans 14 amino acids. CDR3: CASSTGQGYYGYTF. CDR3 bases: TGCGCCAGCAGCACCGGACAGGGTTACTATGGCTACACCTTC.

This chain links TRBV5-6 with TRBJ2-1; 11 bases align to TRBD2. This CDR3 is 15 amino acids long. The V and J ends lost 4 bases and 10 bases, in that order; junction bases with no gene match: 10. CDR1 is SGHDT, CDR2 YYEEEE, per germline. Written as DNA, the CDR3 is TGTGCCAGCAGCCCTAGACTAGCGGGACTCGGGGAGCAGTTCTTC. It encodes CASSPRLAGLGEQFF.

The chain employs TRBV3-1 and TRBJ2-1; no firm D call. The CDR3 sequence is 16 residues long. V lost 0 bases and J lost 0, with 9 bases in between. Germline V lookup: CDR1 LGHDT, CDR2 YNNKEL (reference sequence). The DNA of the CDR3 is TGTGCCAGCAGCCAAGATAGCCCGAGCTCCTACAATGAGCAGTTCTTC. It specifies CASSQDSPSSYNEQFF.

This chain connects TRBV7-9 to TRBJ1-2; D not resolved. Germline CDR1 SEHNR, CDR2 FQNEAQ (reference sequence). Trimming removed 1 base at V and 4 bases at J, with 13 bases between. The CDR3 has 15 residues. The CDR3 protein is CASSLEGGPFYGYTF. CDR3 sequence (DNA): TGTGCCAGCAGCTTAGAGGGAGGTCCCTTCTATGGCTACACCTTC.

This clonotype was recorded only once. V and J are TRBV12-3 or TRBV12-4 and TRBJ1-1; the D is unclear. With 4 bases removed from V and 11 bases from J, the gap between germline ends came to 17 bases. This CDR3 spans 13 amino acids. CDR3 DNA: TGTGCCAGCAGTTCCCCCGGGGTGGTCGGGGCTTTCTTT. This encodes CASSSPGVVGAFF.